This is a list of T cell receptor beta chains from one sample in a study of blood T cell repertoires in COVID-19. Produced via immunoSEQ multiplex PCR; TCRdb's table is partial and in-frame only. The sample records around 300,000 clones, around 90% being singletons. Sequences were obtained from peripheral blood. The source is a woman aged 40 to 50 with COVID-19, enrolled during active disease. The conserved cysteine and the conserved F or W are not part of the CDR3 here. Clone size is shown for a subset of rows, as once, few, many or a class of expanded clone.

size	V	J	CDR3
.	TRBV4-1	TRBJ2-1	ASRIAGGGGEQF
.	TRBV4-3	TRBJ2-1	ASSQVSFEQF
.	TRBV7-2	TRBJ2-7	ASSFRDRAYEQY
once	TRBV28	TRBJ2-2	ASSFWGGDTGELF
.	TRBV19	TRBJ2-1	ASSIMTSGRADEQF
.	TRBV7-6	TRBJ2-7	ASSLAHTGQGHGEQY
.	TRBV12-3/TRBV12-4	TRBJ2-5	ASHCAETQY
.	TRBV13	TRBJ2-7	ASSSTGRQFEQY
few	TRBV3-1/TRBV3-2	TRBJ1-1	ASSQSGANFGKAF
.	TRBV6-2/TRBV6-3	TRBJ2-1	ASSFDRDRQF
.	TRBV4-3	TRBJ2-7	ASSQVIGTSGRGYEQY
.	TRBV27	TRBJ2-7	ASAWGDPYEQY
.	TRBV9	TRBJ1-2	ASSVGGRGNYGYT
.	TRBV2	TRBJ1-1	AGSPRDRGVTEAF
.	TRBV24-1	TRBJ2-7	ATSDTRQGAAEQY
.	TRBV30	TRBJ1-1	AWSQGVGTEAF
.	TRBV7-9	TRBJ1-1	ASSAQRGRMNTEAF
.	TRBV2	TRBJ1-1	ASSERRFDTEAF
.	TRBV3-1/TRBV3-2	TRBJ2-1	ASSQDRRAQGEQF
.	TRBV12-3/TRBV12-4	TRBJ1-1	ASTRRGGSQAF
.	TRBV6-5	TRBJ2-7	ASSYSTGHTGYEQY
.	TRBV5-1	TRBJ1-2	ASSWTGNGYT
.	TRBV18	TRBJ2-3	ASSPQDRGLTWDTQY
.	TRBV27	TRBJ2-3	ASSWDYPRGTDTQY
.	TRBV27	TRBJ1-3	ANFIYDREGRNTIY
.	TRBV28	TRBJ2-3	ASTGRGAFLSQY
few	TRBV27	TRBJ2-7	ASSSTGYEQY
.	TRBV27	TRBJ1-3	ASKKQGAGNTIY
.	TRBV5-8	TRBJ1-5	ASSAGQGSNQPQH
.	TRBV4-3	TRBJ1-2	ASSRGQTYGYT
.	TRBV5-4	TRBJ2-4	ASSPPTEVGNIQY
few	TRBV11-2	TRBJ1-2	ASSLRGRGVDGGYT